This T cell receptor beta chain is from a study of OX40 agonist ivuxolimab in advanced cancers. Trimming took 3 bases from V and 0 from J, leaving 3 bases between them. This CDR3 spans 13 amino acids. The germline gives CDR1 KGHSH, CDR2 LQKENI. Using immunoSEQ multiplex PCR, the repertoire was profiled, and TCRdb retains in-frame clones only, with some absent. The sample holds roughly 48,000 clones, about 83% seen once. The material was CD4+ or CD8+ T cells sorted from blood, obtained in a trial of the OX40 agonist ivuxolimab. The V call is TRBV18, the J call TRBJ1-3; D is unresolved. This receptor was taken from an adult with an advanced solid tumor such as melanoma, head and neck, liver or kidney cancer. The CDR3 region is CASSPLSGNTIYF. The CDR3 nucleotides read TGTGCCAGCTCACCTCTCTCTGGAAACACCATATATTTT.